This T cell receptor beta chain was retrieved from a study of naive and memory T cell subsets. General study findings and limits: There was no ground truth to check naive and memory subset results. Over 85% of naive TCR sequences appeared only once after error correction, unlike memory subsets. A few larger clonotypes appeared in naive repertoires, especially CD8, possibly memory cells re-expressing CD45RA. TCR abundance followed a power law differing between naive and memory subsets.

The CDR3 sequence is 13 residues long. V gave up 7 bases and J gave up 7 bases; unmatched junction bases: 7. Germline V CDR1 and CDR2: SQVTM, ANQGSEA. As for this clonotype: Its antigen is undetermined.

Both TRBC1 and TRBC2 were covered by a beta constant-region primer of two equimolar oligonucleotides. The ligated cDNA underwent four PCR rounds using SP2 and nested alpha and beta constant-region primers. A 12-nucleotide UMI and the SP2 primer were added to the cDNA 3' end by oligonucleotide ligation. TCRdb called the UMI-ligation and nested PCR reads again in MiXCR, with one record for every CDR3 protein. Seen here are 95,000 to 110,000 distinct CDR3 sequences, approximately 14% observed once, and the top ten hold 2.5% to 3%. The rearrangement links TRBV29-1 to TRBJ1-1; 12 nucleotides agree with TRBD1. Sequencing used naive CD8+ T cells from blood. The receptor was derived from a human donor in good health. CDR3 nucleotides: TGCAGCGCCGTGGGACAGGGGGCCTTTGAAGCTTTCTTT. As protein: CSAVGQGAFEAFF.